The following is a T cell receptor (beta chain) sequence with its context. Antigen unknown. TCRdb keeps only in-frame clones here, not all; method: immunoSEQ multiplex PCR. The repertoire holds some 70,000 clones, with about 86% as singletons. The data were obtained in a study of OX40 agonist ivuxolimab in advanced cancers. Study outcomes and limitations: Among the lowest levels of clonal expansion were found in partial responders at 0.1-3.0 mg/kg. On average, a greater number of expanded clones characterised CD8+ T cells relative to CD4+.

Germline V lookup: CDR1 LNHNV, CDR2 YYDKDF (reference sequence). The CDR3 spans 18 residues. The V and J ends lost 3 bases and 5 bases, in that order; junction bases with no gene match: 16. This material consisted of CD4+ or CD8+ T cells sorted from blood, taken in a trial of the OX40 agonist ivuxolimab. The TCR sequence derives from an adult with an advanced solid tumor such as melanoma, head and neck, liver or kidney cancer. V and J are TRBV15 and TRBJ2-5; 9 bases match TRBD1. CDR3 coding DNA: TGTGCCACCAGCAGCCCAAGAGTTTCCGGGACAGGGATGGAGACCCAGTACTTC. It yields the protein CATSSPRVSGTGMETQYF.